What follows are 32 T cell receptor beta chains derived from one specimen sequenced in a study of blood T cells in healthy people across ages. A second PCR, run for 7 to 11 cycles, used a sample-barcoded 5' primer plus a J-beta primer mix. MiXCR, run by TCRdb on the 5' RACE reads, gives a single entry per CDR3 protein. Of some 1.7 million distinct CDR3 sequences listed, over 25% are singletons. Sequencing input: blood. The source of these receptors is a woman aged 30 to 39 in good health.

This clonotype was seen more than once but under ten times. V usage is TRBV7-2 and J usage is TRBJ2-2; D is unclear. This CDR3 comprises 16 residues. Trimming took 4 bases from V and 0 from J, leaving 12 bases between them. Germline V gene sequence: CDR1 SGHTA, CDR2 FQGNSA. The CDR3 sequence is CASSSSVQTNTGELFF. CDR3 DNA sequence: TGTGCCAGCAGCTCCTCCGTTCAGACGAACACCGGGGAGCTGTTTTTT.

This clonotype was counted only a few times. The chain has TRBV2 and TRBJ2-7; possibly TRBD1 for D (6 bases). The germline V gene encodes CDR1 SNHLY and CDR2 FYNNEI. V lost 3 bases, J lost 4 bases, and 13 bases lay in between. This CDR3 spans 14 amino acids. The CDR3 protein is CASSDQQGDYEQYF. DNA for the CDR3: TGTGCCAGCAGTGACCAACAGGGTGATTACGAGCAGTACTTC.

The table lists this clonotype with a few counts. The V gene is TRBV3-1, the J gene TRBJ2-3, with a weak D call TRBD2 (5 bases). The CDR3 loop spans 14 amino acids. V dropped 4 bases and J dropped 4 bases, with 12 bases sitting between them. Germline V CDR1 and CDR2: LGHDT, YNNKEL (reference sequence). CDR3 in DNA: TGTGCCAGCAGCCGGCCTAGCTCGCCAGATACGCAGTATTTT. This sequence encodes CASSRPSSPDTQYF.

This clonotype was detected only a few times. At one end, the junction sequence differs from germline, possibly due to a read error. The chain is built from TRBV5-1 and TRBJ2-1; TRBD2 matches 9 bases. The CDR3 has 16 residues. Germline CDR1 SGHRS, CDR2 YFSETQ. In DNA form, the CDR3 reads TGCGCCAGCAGCTTGGGCGCAGCGGGGGGTCACAATGATCAGTTCTTC. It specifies CASSLGAAGGHNDQFF.

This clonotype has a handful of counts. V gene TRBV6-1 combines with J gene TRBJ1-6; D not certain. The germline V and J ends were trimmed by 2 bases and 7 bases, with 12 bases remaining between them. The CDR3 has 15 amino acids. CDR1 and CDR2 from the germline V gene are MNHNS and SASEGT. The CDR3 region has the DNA TGTGCCAGCAGTGAACACAACGGTCGAAATTCACCCCTCCACTTT. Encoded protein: CASSEHNGRNSPLHF.

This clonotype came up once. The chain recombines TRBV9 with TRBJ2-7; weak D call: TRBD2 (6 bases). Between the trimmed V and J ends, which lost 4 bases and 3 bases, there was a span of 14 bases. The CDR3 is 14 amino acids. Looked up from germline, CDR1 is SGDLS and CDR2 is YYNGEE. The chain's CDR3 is CASSIGGESYEQYF. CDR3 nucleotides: TGTGCCAGCAGCATAGGAGGGGAAAGCTACGAGCAGTACTTC.

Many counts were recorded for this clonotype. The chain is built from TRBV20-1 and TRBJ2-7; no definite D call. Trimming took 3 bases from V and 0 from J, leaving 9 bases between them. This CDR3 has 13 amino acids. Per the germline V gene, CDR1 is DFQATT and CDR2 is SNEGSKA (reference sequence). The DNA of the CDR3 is TGCAGTGCTAGGCCAGCTAGCTCCTACGAGCAGTACTTC. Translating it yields CSARPASSYEQYF.

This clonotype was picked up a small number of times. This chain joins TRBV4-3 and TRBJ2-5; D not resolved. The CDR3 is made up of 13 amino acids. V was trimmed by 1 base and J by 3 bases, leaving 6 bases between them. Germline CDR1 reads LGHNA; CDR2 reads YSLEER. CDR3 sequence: CASSQVLEETQYF. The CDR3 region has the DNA TGCGCCAGCAGCCAAGTCCTAGAAGAGACCCAGTACTTC.

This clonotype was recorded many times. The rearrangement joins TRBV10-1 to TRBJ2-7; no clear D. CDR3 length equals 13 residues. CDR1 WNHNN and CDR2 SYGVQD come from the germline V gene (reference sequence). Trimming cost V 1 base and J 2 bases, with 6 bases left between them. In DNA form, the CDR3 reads TGCGCCAGCAGTGAGTTAAGGGCCTACGAGCAGTACTTC. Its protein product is CASSELRAYEQYF.

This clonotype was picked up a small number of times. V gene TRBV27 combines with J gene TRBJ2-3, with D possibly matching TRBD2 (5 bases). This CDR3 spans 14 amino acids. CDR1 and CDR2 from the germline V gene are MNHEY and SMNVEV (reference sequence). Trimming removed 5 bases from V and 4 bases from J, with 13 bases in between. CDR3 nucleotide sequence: TGTGCCAGCAGTGACATTACTAGAGCAGATACGCAGTATTTT. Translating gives CASSDITRADTQYF.

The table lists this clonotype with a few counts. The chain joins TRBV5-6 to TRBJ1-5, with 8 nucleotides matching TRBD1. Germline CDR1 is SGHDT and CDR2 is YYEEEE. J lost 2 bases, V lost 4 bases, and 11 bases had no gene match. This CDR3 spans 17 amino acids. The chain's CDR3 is CASSLDRGRGGNQPQHF. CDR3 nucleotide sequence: TGTGCCAGCAGCCTAGACAGGGGAAGGGGAGGCAATCAGCCCCAGCATTTT. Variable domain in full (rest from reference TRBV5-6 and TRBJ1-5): DAGVTQSPTHLIKTRGQQVTLRCSPKSGHDTVSWYQQALGQGPQFIFQYYEEEERQRGNFPDRFSGHQFPNYSSELNVNALLLGDSALYLCASSLDRGRGGNQPQHFGDGTRLSIL.

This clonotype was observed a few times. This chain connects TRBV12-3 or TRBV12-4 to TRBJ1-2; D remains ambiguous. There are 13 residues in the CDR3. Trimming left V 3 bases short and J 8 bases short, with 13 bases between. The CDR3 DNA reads TGTGCCAGCAGTTTGGCGTCTGGAGGCGGCTACACCTTC. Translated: CASSLASGGGYTF.

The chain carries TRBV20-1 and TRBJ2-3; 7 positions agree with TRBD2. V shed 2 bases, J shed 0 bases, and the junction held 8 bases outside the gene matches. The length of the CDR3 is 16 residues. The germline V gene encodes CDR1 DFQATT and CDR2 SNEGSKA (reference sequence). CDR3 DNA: TGCAGTGCTAGACGGACGGGACTAACTAGCACAGATACGCAGTATTTT. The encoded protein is CSARRTGLTSTDTQYF.

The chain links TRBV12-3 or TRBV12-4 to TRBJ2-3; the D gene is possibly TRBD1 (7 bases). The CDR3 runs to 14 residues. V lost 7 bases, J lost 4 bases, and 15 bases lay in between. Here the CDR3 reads CASTRGVSADTQYF. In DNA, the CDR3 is TGTGCCAGCACCAGGGGGGTTAGCGCAGATACGCAGTATTTT.

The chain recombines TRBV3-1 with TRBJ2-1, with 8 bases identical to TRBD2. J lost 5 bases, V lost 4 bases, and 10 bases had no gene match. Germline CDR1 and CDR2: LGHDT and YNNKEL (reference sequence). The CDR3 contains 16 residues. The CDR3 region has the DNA TGTGCCAGCAGCCGTCAAGCGGGAGTTTCCCACAATGAGCAGTTCTTC. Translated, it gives CASSRQAGVSHNEQFF.

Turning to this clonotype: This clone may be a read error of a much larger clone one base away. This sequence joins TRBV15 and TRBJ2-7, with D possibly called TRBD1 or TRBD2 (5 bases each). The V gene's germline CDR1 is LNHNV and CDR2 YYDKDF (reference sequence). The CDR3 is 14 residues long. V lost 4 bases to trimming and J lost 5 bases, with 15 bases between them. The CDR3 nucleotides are TGTGCCACCAGCATGGGTCAGGGTAGCGACGAGCAGTACTTC. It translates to CATSMGQGSDEQYF.

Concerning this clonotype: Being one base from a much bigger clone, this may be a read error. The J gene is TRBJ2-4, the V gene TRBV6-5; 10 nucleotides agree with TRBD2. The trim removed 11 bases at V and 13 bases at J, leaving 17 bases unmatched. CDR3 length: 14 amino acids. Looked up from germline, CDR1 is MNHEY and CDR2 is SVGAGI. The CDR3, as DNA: TGTGCCGTCCTCTCTAGCGGGGGCAACAATGAGCAGTACTTC. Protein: CAVLSSGGNNEQYF.

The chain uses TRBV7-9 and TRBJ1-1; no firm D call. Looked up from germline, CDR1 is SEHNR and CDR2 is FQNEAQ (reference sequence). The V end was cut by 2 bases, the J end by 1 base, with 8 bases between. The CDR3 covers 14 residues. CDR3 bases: TGTGCCAGCAGCTTATGGGCTAGGAACACTGAAGCTTTCTTT. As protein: CASSLWARNTEAFF.

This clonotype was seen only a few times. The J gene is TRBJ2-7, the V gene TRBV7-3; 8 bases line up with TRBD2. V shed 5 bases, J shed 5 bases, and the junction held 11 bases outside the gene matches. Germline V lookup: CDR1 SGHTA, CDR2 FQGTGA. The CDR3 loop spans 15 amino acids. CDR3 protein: CASSPRGGLDNEQYF. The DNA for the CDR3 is TGTGCCAGCAGCCCACGGGGGGGGCTTGACAACGAGCAGTACTTC.

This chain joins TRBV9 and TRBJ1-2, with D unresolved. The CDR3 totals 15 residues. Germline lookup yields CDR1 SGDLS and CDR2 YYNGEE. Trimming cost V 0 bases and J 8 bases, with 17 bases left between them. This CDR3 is CASSVDVGLGDGYTF. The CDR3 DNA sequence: TGTGCCAGCAGCGTAGACGTCGGACTCGGCGACGGCTACACCTTC.

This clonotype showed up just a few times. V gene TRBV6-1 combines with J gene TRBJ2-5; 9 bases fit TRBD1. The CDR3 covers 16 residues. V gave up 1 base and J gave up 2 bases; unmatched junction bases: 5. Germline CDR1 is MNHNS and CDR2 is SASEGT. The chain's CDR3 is CASSEGTGANQETQYF. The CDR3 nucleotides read TGTGCCAGCAGTGAAGGGACAGGGGCAAATCAAGAGACCCAGTACTTC.

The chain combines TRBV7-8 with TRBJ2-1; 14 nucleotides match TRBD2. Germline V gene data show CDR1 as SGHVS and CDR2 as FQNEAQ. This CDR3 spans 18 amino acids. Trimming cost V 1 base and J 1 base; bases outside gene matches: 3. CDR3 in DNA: TGTGCCAGCAGCTTAGTCGGGACTAGCGGGAGTTCCTACAATGAGCAGTTCTTC. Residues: CASSLVGTSGSSYNEQFF. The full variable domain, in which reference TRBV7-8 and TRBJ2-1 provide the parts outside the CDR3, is GAGVSQSPRYKVAKRGQDVALRCDPISGHVSLFWYQQALGQGPEFLTYFQNEAQLDKSGLPSDRFFAERPEGSVSTLKIQRTQQEDSAVYLCASSLVGTSGSSYNEQFFGPGTRLTVL.

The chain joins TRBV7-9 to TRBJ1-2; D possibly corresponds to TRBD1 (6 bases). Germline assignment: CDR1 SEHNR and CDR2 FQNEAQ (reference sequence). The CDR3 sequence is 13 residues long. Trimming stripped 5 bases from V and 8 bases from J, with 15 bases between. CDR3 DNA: TGTGCCAGCAGCCCCACAGGGTATGAAGGCTACACCTTC. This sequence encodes CASSPTGYEGYTF.

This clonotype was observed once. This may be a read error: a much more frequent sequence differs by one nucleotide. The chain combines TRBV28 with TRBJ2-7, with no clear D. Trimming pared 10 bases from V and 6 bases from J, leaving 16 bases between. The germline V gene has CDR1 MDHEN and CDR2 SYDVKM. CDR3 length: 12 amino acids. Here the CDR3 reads CANTTPQREQYF. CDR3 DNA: TGTGCCAACACTACTCCCCAGCGCGAGCAGTACTTC.

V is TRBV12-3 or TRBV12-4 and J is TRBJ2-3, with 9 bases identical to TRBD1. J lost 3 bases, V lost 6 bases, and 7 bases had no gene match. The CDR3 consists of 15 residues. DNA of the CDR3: TGTGCCAGCAGGGCCCGGGACAGGGTGACAGATACGCAGTATTTT. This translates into CASRARDRVTDTQYF.

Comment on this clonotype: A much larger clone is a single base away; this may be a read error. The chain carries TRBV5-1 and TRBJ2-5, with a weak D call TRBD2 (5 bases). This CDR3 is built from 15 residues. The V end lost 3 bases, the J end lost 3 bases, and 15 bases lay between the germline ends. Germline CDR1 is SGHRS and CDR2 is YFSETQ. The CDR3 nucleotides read TGCGCCAGCAGCTGGGAGACAACTATCAAAGAGACCCAGTACTTC. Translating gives CASSWETTIKETQYF.

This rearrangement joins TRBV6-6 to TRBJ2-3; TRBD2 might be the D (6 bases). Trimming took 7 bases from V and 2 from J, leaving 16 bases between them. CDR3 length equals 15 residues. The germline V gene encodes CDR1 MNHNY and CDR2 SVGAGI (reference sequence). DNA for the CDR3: TGTGCCAGCATCCCCAGCAGCGGGTCCACAGATACGCAGTATTTT. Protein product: CASIPSSGSTDTQYF.

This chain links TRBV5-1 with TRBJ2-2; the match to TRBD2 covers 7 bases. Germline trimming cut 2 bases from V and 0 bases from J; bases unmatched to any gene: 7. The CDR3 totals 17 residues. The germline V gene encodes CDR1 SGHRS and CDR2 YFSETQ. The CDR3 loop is CASSFYSGTTNTGELFF. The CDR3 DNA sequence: TGCGCCAGCAGCTTCTACTCCGGGACTACGAACACCGGGGAGCTGTTTTTT.

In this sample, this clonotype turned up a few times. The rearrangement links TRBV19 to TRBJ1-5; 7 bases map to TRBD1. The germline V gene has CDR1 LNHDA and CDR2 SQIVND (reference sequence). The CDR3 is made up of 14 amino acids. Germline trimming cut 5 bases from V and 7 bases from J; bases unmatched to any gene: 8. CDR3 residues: CASSVGRGWQPQHF. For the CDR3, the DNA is TGTGCCAGTAGTGTTGGCAGGGGGTGGCAGCCCCAGCATTTT.

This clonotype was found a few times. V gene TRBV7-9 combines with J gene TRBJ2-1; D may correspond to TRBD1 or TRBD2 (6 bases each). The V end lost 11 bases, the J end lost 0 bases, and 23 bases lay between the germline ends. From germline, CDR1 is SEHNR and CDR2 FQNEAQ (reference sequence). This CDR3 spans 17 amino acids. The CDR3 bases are TGTGCCTCCACGGAGGGGGAAATATGGAGCTCCTACAATGAGCAGTTCTTC. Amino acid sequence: CASTEGEIWSSYNEQFF. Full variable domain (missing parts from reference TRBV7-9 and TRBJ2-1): DTGVSQNPRHKITKRGQNVTFRCDPISEHNRLYWYRQTLGQGPEFLTYFQNEAQLEKSRLLSDRFSAERPKGSFSTLEIQRTEQGDSAMYLCASTEGEIWSSYNEQFFGPGTRLTVL.

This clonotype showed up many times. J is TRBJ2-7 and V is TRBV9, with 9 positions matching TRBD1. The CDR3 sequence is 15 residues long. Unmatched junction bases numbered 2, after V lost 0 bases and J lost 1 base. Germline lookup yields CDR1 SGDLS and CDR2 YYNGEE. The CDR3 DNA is TGTGCCAGCAGCGTAGCCGGGACAGGGTCCTACGAGCAGTACTTC. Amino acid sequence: CASSVAGTGSYEQYF.

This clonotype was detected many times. The CDR3 loop reads CASRAGTAYNEQFF. The CDR3 DNA is TGTGCCAGCCGGGCGGGGACTGCCTACAATGAGCAGTTCTTC. The genes are TRBV2 and TRBJ2-1; D is perhaps TRBD2 (6 bases). Germline V CDR1 and CDR2: SNHLY, FYNNEI. This CDR3 region has 14 residues. V shed 8 bases and J shed 2 bases, with 13 bases lying between them.